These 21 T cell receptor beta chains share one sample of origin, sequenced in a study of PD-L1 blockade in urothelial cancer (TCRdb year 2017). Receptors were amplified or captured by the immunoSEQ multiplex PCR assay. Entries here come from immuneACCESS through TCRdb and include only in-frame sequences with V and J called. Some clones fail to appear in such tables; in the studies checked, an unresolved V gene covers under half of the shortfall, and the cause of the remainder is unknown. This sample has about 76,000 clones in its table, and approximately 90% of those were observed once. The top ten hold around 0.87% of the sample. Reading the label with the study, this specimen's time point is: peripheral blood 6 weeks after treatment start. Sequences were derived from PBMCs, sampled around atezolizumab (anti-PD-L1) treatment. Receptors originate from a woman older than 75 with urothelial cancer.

The CDR3 coding sequence is TGTGCTACAGCCGTGGGGCAAACCAATGAGCAGTTCTTC. It encodes CATAVGQTNEQFF. The rearrangement joins TRBV2 to TRBJ2-1; TRBD1 is a possible D gene (5 bases). This CDR3 has 13 amino acids. CDR1 is SNHLY and CDR2 is FYNNEI in the germline V gene.

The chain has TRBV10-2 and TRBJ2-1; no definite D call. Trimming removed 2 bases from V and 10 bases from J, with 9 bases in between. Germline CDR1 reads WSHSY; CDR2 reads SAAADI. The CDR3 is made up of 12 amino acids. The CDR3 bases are TGCGCCAGCAGTGAGACGGAGAGGGAGCAGTTCTTC. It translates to CASSETEREQFF.

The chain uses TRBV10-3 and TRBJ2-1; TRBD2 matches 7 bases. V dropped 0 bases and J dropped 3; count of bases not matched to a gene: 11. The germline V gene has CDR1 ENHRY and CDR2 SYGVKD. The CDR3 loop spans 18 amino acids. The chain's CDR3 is CAISESSAGVLLYNEQFF. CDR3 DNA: TGTGCCATCAGTGAGTCTTCGGCGGGAGTACTCCTCTACAATGAGCAGTTCTTC.

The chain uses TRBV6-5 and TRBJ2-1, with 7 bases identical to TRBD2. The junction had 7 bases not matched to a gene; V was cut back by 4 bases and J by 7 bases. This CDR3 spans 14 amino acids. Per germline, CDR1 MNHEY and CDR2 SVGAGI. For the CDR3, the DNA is TGTGCCAGCAGTTCCACTATCGGGGGGAATGAGCAGTTCTTC. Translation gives CASSSTIGGNEQFF.

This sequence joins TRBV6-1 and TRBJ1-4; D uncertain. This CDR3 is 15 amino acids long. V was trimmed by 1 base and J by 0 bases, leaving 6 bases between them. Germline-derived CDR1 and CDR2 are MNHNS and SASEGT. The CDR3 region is CASSEVETTNEKLFF. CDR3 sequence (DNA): TGTGCCAGCAGTGAAGTAGAAACAACTAATGAAAAACTGTTTTTT.

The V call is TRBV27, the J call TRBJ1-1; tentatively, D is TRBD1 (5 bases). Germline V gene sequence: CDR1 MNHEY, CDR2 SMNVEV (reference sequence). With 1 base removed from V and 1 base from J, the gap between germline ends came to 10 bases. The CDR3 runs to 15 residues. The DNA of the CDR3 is TGTGCCAGCAGTTTATTTGGGGCCTCGAACACTGAAGCTTTCTTT. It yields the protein CASSLFGASNTEAFF.

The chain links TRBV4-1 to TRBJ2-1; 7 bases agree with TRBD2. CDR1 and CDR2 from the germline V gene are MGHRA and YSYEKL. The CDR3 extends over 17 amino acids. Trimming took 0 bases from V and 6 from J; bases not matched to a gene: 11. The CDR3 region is CASSQDWAGVASNEQFF. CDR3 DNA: TGCGCCAGCAGCCAAGATTGGGCGGGAGTGGCCTCCAATGAGCAGTTCTTC.

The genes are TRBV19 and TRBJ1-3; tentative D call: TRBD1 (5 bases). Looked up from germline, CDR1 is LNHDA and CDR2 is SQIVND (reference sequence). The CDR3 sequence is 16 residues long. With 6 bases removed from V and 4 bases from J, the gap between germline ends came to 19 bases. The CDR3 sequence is CASSPPPGQRGNTIYF. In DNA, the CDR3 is TGTGCCAGTAGCCCGCCGCCAGGGCAACGCGGAAACACCATATATTTT. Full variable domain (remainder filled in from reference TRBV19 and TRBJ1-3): DGGITQSPKYLFRKEGQNVTLSCEQNLNHDAMYWYRQDPGQGLRLIYYSQIVNDFQKGDIAEGYSVSREKKESFPLTVTSAQKNPTAFYLCASSPPPGQRGNTIYFGEGSWLTVV.

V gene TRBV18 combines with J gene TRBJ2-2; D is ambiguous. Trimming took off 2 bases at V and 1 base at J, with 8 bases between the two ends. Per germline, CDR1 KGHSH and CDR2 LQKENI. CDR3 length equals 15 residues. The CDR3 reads CASSPGPLNTGELFF. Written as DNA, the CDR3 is TGTGCCAGCTCACCAGGGCCGCTGAACACCGGGGAGCTGTTTTTT.

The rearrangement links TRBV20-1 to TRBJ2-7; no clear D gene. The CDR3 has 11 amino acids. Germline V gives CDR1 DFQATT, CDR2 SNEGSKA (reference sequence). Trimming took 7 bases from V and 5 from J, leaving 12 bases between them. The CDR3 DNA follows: TGCAGTGGAGGTGTAGCCGACGAGCAGTACTTC. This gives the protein CSGGVADEQYF.

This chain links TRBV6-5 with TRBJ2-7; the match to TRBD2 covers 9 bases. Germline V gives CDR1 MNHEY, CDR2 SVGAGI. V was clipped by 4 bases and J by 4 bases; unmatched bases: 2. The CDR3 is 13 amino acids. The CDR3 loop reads CASSLGLAYEQYF. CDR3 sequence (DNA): TGTGCCAGCAGTTTGGGACTAGCTTACGAGCAGTACTTC.

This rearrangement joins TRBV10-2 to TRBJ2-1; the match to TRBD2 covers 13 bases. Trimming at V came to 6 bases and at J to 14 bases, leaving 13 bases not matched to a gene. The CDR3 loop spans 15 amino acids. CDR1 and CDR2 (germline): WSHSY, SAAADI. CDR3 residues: CASRPQTSGRSEEFF. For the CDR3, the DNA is TGCGCCAGCAGGCCCCAGACTAGCGGGAGGTCAGAGGAGTTCTTC.

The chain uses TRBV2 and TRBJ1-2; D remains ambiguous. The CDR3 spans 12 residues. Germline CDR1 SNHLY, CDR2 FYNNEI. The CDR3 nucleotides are TGTGCATTATCTGAGGGCGTGCGGGGCTACACCTTC. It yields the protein CALSEGVRGYTF.

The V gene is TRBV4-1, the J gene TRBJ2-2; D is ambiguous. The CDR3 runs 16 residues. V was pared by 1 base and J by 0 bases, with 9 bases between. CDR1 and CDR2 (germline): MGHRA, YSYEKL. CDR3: CASSQGGLANTGELFF. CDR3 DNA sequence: TGCGCCAGCAGCCAAGGTGGCCTAGCGAACACCGGGGAGCTGTTTTTT.

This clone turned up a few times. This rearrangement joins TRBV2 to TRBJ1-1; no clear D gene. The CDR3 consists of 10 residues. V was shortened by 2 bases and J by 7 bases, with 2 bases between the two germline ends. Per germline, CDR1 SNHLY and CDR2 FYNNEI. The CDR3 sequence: CASSEYEAFF. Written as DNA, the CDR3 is TGTGCCAGCAGTGAATATGAAGCTTTCTTT.

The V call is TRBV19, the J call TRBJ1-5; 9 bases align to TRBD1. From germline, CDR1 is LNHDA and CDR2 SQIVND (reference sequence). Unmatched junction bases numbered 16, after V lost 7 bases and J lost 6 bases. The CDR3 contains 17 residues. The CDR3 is CASNTKVGTGYSQPQHF. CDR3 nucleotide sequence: TGTGCCAGTAATACGAAGGTCGGGACAGGGTATAGTCAGCCCCAGCATTTT.

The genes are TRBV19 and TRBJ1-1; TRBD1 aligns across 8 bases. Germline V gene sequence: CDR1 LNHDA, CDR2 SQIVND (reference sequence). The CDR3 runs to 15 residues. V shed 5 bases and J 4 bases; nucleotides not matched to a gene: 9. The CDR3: CASSLGQGVGTEAFF. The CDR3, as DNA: TGTGCCAGTAGTCTCGGACAGGGTGTGGGCACTGAAGCTTTCTTT. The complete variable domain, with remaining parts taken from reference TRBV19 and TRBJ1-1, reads DGGITQSPKYLFRKEGQNVTLSCEQNLNHDAMYWYRQDPGQGLRLIYYSQIVNDFQKGDIAEGYSVSREKKESFPLTVTSAQKNPTAFYLCASSLGQGVGTEAFFGQGTRLTVV.

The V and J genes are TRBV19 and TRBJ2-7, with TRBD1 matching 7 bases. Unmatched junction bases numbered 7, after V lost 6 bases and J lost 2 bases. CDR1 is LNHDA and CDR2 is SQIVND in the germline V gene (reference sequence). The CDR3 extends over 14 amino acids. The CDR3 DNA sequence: TGTGCCAGTAGAGTGACAGGGACGACCTACGAGCAGTACTTC. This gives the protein CASRVTGTTYEQYF.

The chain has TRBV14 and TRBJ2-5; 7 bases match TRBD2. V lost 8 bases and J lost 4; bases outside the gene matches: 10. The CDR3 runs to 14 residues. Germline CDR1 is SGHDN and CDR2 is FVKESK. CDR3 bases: TGTGCCAGCGGGAGGGCGGGAGATGGAGAGACCCAGTACTTC. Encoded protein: CASGRAGDGETQYF.

CDR3 DNA: TGTGCCAGCAGCCTTAGCGGGAGTGGTGAGACCCAGTACTTC. Residues: CASSLSGSGETQYF. V and J are TRBV7-6 and TRBJ2-5; TRBD2 agrees at 9 bases. Germline V gene sequence: CDR1 SGHVS, CDR2 FNYEAQ. V was clipped by 5 bases and J by 5 bases; unmatched bases: 6. The CDR3 length is 14 residues.

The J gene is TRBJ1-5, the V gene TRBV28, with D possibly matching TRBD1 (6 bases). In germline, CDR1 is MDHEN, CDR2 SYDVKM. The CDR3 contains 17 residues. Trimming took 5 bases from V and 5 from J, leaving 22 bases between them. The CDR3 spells CASSTPGGAVIHQPQHF. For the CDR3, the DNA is TGTGCCAGCAGTACCCCGGGGGGGGCCGTCATCCATCAGCCCCAGCATTTT.